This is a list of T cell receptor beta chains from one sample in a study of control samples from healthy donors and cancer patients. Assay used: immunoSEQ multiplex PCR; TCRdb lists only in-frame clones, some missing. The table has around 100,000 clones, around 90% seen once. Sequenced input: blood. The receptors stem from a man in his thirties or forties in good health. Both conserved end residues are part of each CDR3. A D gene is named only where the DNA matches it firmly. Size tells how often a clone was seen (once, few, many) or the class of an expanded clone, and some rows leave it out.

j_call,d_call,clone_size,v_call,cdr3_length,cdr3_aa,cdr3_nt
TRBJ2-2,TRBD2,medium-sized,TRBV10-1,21,CASSESGSSGRDNANTGELFF,TGCGCCAGCAGTGAGTCCGGTAGTAGCGGGAGGGATAACGCGAACACCGGGGAGCTGTTTTTT
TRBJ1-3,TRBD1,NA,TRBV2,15,CASMRTGASGNTIYF,TGTGCCAGCATGAGGACAGGGGCAAGTGGAAACACCATATATTTT
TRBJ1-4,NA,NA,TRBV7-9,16,CASSSVGWGTVEKLFF,TGTGCCAGCAGCTCGGTGGGGTGGGGAACAGTCGAAAAACTGTTTTTT
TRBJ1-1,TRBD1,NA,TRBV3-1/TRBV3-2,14,CASSLQGAATEAFF,TGTGCCAGCAGCCTCCAGGGGGCAGCGACTGAAGCTTTCTTT
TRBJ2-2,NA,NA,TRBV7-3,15,CASSLSGRNTGELFF,TGTGCCAGCAGCTTAAGCGGCAGGAACACCGGGGAGCTGTTTTTT
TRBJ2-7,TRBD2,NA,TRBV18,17,CASSPPSRLAGVYEQYF,TGTGCCAGCTCACCACCAAGTAGGCTAGCGGGGGTTTACGAGCAGTACTTC
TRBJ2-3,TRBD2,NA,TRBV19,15,CASTLTSGRADTQYF,TGTGCCAGTACCCTGACTAGCGGGAGAGCAGATACGCAGTATTTT
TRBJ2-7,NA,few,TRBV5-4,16,CASSPGPGVGSYEQYF,TGTGCCAGCAGCCCGGGCCCGGGAGTGGGCTCCTACGAGCAGTACTTC
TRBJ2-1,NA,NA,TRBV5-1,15,CASSSQGSSYNEQFF,TGCGCCAGCAGCTCCCAGGGGAGCTCCTACAATGAGCAGTTCTTC
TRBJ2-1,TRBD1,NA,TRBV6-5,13,CASSGDSHNEQFF,TGTGCCAGCAGCGGGGACAGTCACAATGAGCAGTTCTTC
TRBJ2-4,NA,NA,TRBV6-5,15,CASSPAHRVTSIQYF,TGTGCCAGCAGTCCAGCCCACAGGGTCACCAGCATTCAGTACTTC
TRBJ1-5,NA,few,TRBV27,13,CASSFNQNQPQHF,TGTGCCAGCAGTTTCAACCAAAATCAGCCCCAGCATTTT
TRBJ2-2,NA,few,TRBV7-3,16,CASSSQGPANTGELFF,TGTGCCAGCAGCTCCCAGGGGCCCGCGAACACCGGGGAGCTGTTTTTT
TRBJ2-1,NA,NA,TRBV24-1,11,CATGTNNEQFF,TGTGCCACCGGGACAAACAATGAGCAGTTCTTC
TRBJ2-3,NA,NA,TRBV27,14,CASSLRKATDTQYF,TGTGCCAGCAGTTTGCGGAAGGCGACAGATACGCAGTATTTT
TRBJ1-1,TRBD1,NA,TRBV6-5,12,CASRTTGAEAFF,TGTGCCAGCAGAACCACAGGGGCTGAAGCTTTCTTT
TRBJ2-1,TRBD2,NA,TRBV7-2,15,CASSLLAGGYNEQFF,TGTGCCAGCAGCTTATTAGCGGGAGGATACAATGAGCAGTTCTTC
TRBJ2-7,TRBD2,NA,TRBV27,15,CASSPGSSGILEQYF,TGTGCCAGCAGTCCCGGGTCTAGCGGGATCCTGGAGCAGTACTTC
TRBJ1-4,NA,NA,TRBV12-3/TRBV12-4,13,CASSYRRLGGVFF,TGTGCCAGCAGTTACCGACGGCTTGGTGGGGTGTTTTTT
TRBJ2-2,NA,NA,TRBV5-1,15,CASSVGTQNTGELFF,TGCGCCAGCAGCGTCGGGACACAGAACACCGGGGAGCTGTTTTTT
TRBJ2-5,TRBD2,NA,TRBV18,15,CASSPLGSGKETQYF,TGTGCCAGCTCACCACTGGGTAGCGGGAAAGAGACCCAGTACTTC
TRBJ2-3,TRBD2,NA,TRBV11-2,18,CASSLVRGLAGVTDTQYF,TGTGCCAGCAGCTTAGTCCGGGGGCTAGCGGGAGTCACAGATACGCAGTATTTT
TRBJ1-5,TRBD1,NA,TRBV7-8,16,CASSPRGGGGNQPQHF,TGTGCCAGCAGCCCCAGAGGAGGGGGCGGCAATCAGCCCCAGCATTTT